One sample yielded the 21 T cell receptor beta chains listed below, sequenced in a study of breast tumors, draining lymph nodes, adjacent tissues. Samples came from axillary lymph nodes draining the breast cancer. TCRdb reanalysed the multiplex PCR reads using MiXCR and keeps one entry per CDR3 protein. In the table there are some 200,000 distinct CDR3 sequences, around a third of which are singletons. The sequencing input was axillary lymph node tissue. These receptors were taken from a female donor with breast cancer. Some clones in this sample may be carry-over from other donors' samples.

As to this clonotype: A much bigger clone sits one base away, suggesting this may be a read error. This chain uses TRBV12-3 or TRBV12-4 with TRBJ2-1; 11 bases agree with TRBD2. V shed 6 bases, J shed 9 bases, and the junction held 4 bases outside the gene matches. CDR3 length: 13 residues. CDR3 amino acids: CASSRLAGTEQFF. CDR3 nucleotide sequence: TGTGCCAGCAGCCGACTAGCGGGAACTGAGCAGTTCTTC.

Ten or more counts support this clonotype. This chain uses TRBV5-6 with TRBJ2-5, with D maybe TRBD2 (5 bases). Trimming left V 2 bases short and J 5 bases short, with 10 bases between. The CDR3 is 13 amino acids. Germline-derived CDR1 and CDR2 are SGHDT and YYEEEE. As DNA, the CDR3 is TGTGCCAGCAGCTTTAGGGTAGCGGAGACCCAGTACTTC. Its protein product is CASSFRVAETQYF.

This clonotype was detected many times. This chain links TRBV19 with TRBJ2-3, with TRBD2 as a possible D gene (7 bases). This CDR3 comprises 15 residues. V was shortened by 3 bases and J by 0 bases, with 10 bases between the two germline ends. The germline CDR1 and CDR2 sequences are LNHDA and SQIVND (reference sequence). The CDR3, as DNA: TGTGCCAGTAGTATCGGGGGGCAAAGCACAGATACGCAGTATTTT. Amino acids: CASSIGGQSTDTQYF.

There are a few counts of this clonotype. A much larger clone differs from this one at a single base, so this may be a read error. The chain has TRBV6-1 and TRBJ2-5, with 13 bases aligning to TRBD2. V was pared by 5 bases and J by 2 bases, with 11 bases of the junction left unmatched. The CDR3 covers 18 residues. Germline CDR1 is MNHNS and CDR2 is SASEGT. The chain's CDR3 is CASSQIGLAGVRQETQYF. The CDR3 bases are TGTGCCAGCAGTCAAATAGGACTAGCGGGAGTAAGGCAAGAGACCCAGTACTTC.

Remarks on this clonotype: With a much larger clone just one base away, this may be a read error. This rearrangement joins TRBV9 to TRBJ1-4; 8 nucleotides agree with TRBD1. Per germline, CDR1 SGDLS and CDR2 YYNGEE. This CDR3 is built from 15 residues. The CDR3, as DNA: TGTGCCAGCAGCCCCGTGGGCACAGGGGGTGAACAACTGTTTTTT. Translating gives CASSPVGTGGEQLFF.

In this sample, this clonotype turned up many times. The chain recombines TRBV10-3 with TRBJ2-2; 9 nucleotides line up with TRBD1. The germline gives CDR1 ENHRY, CDR2 SYGVKD. The CDR3 contains 13 residues. Trimming cost V 4 bases and J 6 bases; bases outside gene matches: 0. The CDR3 reads CAISGQGAGELFF. The CDR3 nucleotides are TGTGCCATCAGTGGACAGGGGGCCGGGGAGCTGTTTTTT.

This clonotype was observed at least ten times. The chain uses TRBV20-1 and TRBJ2-5, with TRBD1 matching 9 bases. The CDR3 spans 15 residues. Germline values: CDR1 DFQATT, CDR2 SNEGSKA (reference sequence). The V gene end was trimmed by 2 bases and the J gene end by 5 bases; junction bases not matched to a gene: 9. This CDR3 is CSARRPGQGLETQYF. As DNA, the CDR3 is TGCAGTGCTAGAAGGCCGGGACAGGGATTGGAGACCCAGTACTTC.

This chain joins TRBV20-1 and TRBJ1-6; 12 bases match TRBD1. The V and J ends lost 2 bases and 7 bases, in that order; junction bases with no gene match: 3. From germline, CDR1 is DFQATT and CDR2 SNEGSKA (reference sequence). The CDR3 sequence is 15 residues long. CDR3 sequence: CSARPGTGGNSPLHF. The CDR3 nucleotides are TGCAGTGCTAGACCCGGGACAGGGGGCAATTCACCCCTCCACTTT.

This clonotype was counted many times. This chain links TRBV19 with TRBJ2-7; TRBD2 agrees at 10 bases. V gave up 10 bases and J gave up 0 bases; unmatched junction bases: 9. The CDR3 runs to 15 residues. Germline V lookup: CDR1 LNHDA, CDR2 SQIVND (reference sequence). CDR3 region: CATRTSGVGSYEQYF. CDR3 DNA sequence: TGTGCCACCAGGACTAGCGGAGTAGGCTCCTACGAGCAGTACTTC.

The J gene is TRBJ2-7, the V gene TRBV6-2 or TRBV6-3; TRBD2 is a possible D gene (5 bases). Germline loops: CDR1 MNHEY, CDR2 SVGEGT. V lost 8 bases and J 3 bases, leaving 14 bases between the germline ends. The CDR3 runs 13 residues. The CDR3 DNA sequence: TGTGCCAGCGGTGAGGCCGGGGACTACGAGCAGTACTTC. It encodes CASGEAGDYEQYF.

Comment on this clonotype: This may arise from a read error, as a much more abundant clone is one base away. This chain joins TRBV11-2 and TRBJ2-4; 7 nucleotides line up with TRBD1. The V gene end was trimmed by 4 bases and the J gene end by 2 bases; junction bases not matched to a gene: 5. This CDR3 comprises 15 residues. Germline assignment: CDR1 SGHAT and CDR2 FQNNGV. The CDR3 loop reads CASSSETGPKNIQYF. CDR3 DNA: TGTGCCAGCAGCTCAGAGACAGGGCCCAAAAACATTCAGTACTTC.

Note on this clonotype: A read error is likely, as this CDR3 ends without the conserved phenylalanine or tryptophan. V usage is TRBV5-5 and J usage is TRBJ2-7; maybe TRBD2 (6 bases). This CDR3 spans 15 amino acids. V was trimmed by 1 base and J by 2 bases, leaving 13 bases between them. CDR1 is SGHKS and CDR2 is YYEKEE in the germline V gene (reference sequence). CDR3 in amino acids: CASSLSVGGAYEQYL. In DNA, the CDR3 is TGTGCCAGCAGCTTGTCAGTGGGAGGTGCCTACGAGCAGTACCTC.

This clonotype was seen more than once but under ten times. The rearrangement links TRBV16 to TRBJ1-1; a weak D match, TRBD1 (5 bases). Trimming shortened V by 4 bases and J by 1 base, and 13 bases separated the two germline ends. The CDR3 spans 15 residues. CDR1 is KGHSY, CDR2 FQNENV, per germline. The CDR3, as DNA: TGTGCCAGCAGCCCCGCAGTCGACAGGAACACTGAAGCTTTCTTT. Translation gives CASSPAVDRNTEAFF.

This clonotype was seen repeatedly, ten times or more. The gene calls are TRBV6-6 and TRBJ1-2; a weak D match, TRBD1 (5 bases). Trimming took 6 bases from V and 2 from J, leaving 10 bases between them. The CDR3 is 13 amino acids. Looked up from germline, CDR1 is MNHNY and CDR2 is SVGAGI (reference sequence). The CDR3 here is CASRQGANYGYTF. The CDR3 DNA reads TGTGCCAGCAGGCAGGGCGCGAACTATGGCTACACCTTC.

The chain couples TRBV7-2 to TRBJ1-1; TRBD1 is a possible D gene (5 bases). This CDR3 has 14 amino acids. Germline V gene sequence: CDR1 SGHTA, CDR2 FQGNSA. V shed 1 base and J shed 5 bases, with 11 bases lying between them. In DNA form, the CDR3 reads TGTGCCAGCAGCTTAGTCGGGGGAGGGACTGAAGCTTTCTTT. It is translated as CASSLVGGGTEAFF.

Regarding this clonotype: A read error is possible here, since a much larger clone lies one base away. This chain links TRBV6-5 with TRBJ2-1, with TRBD2 identical over 11 bases. This CDR3 is 16 amino acids long. Trimming at V came to 8 bases and at J to 5 bases, leaving 11 bases not matched to a gene. Germline V CDR1 and CDR2: MNHEY, SVGAGI. The CDR3 DNA reads as TGTGCCAGCGGCCAGAATTTAGCGGGAGGGAACAATGAGCAGTTCTTC. Its protein is CASGQNLAGGNNEQFF.

This clonotype was observed many times. V is TRBV7-2 and J is TRBJ2-2; 9 nucleotides match TRBD1. The V segment lost 6 bases and the J segment 5 bases; nucleotides outside the gene matches: 10. There are 16 residues in the CDR3. Germline assignment: CDR1 SGHTA and CDR2 FQGNSA. CDR3 protein: CASRRPGQGSTGELFF. The CDR3 DNA is TGTGCCAGCAGACGTCCGGGACAGGGATCGACCGGGGAGCTGTTTTTT.

CDR3 DNA: TGTGCCAGCACCATCGGGGGCAGTTCTGGCTATGGCTACACCTTC. Its translation: CASTIGGSSGYGYTF. This chain links TRBV5-5 with TRBJ1-2; tentative D call: TRBD1 (6 bases). The germline gives CDR1 SGHKS, CDR2 YYEKEE (reference sequence). The CDR3 has 15 amino acids. With 6 bases removed from V and 4 bases from J, the gap between germline ends came to 19 bases.

This clonotype was recorded at least ten times. The rearrangement links TRBV12-3 or TRBV12-4 to TRBJ1-5, with 7 nucleotides matching TRBD1. J lost 2 bases, V lost 6 bases, and 4 bases had no gene match. This CDR3 is built from 14 residues. In DNA, the CDR3 is TGTGCCAGCAGATATGGACAGGGCAATCAGCCCCAGCATTTT. Amino acid sequence: CASRYGQGNQPQHF.

This clonotype was observed a handful of times. The V and J genes are TRBV6-2 or TRBV6-3 and TRBJ2-1; 7 bases align to TRBD1. The V and J ends lost 8 bases and 5 bases, in that order; junction bases with no gene match: 6. The V gene's germline CDR1 is MNHEY and CDR2 SVGEGT. The CDR3 covers 13 residues. CDR3 amino acids: CASQDRVHNEQFF. CDR3 sequence (DNA): TGTGCCAGCCAAGACAGGGTCCACAATGAGCAGTTCTTC.

For this clonotype: Given a much more abundant clone one base away, this may be a read error. CDR3 sequence reads: CASSSSTGAGEKLFF. CDR3 nucleotide sequence: TGTGCCAGCAGTTCCTCGACTGGGGCCGGGGAAAAACTGTTTTTT. The chain combines TRBV6-6 with TRBJ1-4, with D maybe TRBD1 (5 bases). The V gene lost 4 bases and the J gene lost 8 bases, with 17 bases spanning the gap. Germline V gene lookup returns CDR1 MNHNY and CDR2 SVGAGI (reference sequence). This CDR3 is built from 15 residues.